The present T cell receptor (beta chain) was sequenced within a study of T cells after yellow fever vaccination. At the level of the study: Those fractions that held only low numbers of cells were prepared using the SMART-Seq v4 Ultra Low Input RNA kit. Overall study findings and caveats: A secondary response was less intense yet reached its peak sooner, at day 5 versus 15. Most clones from primary vaccination were detected again post-booster (around 95% CD4, 88% CD8).

This CDR3 has 15 residues. The V gene end was trimmed by 4 bases and the J gene end by 7 bases; junction bases not matched to a gene: 11. The authors made TCR cDNA by 5'RACE template switching, adding a universal primer site and UMIs. TCRdb reprocessed the 5' RACE reads with MiXCR, giving one entry per CDR3 protein. This table holds about 230,000 distinct CDR3 sequences, around 6.7% found once. Many counts were recorded for this clonotype. Antigen unknown. This sequence originates from a man under 40 who received the YFV17D yellow fever vaccine. This specimen was CD4+ T cells sorted from PBMCs, taken on the day of the yellow fever booster vaccination. The rearrangement joins TRBV12-3 or TRBV12-4 to TRBJ2-5; 8 nucleotides line up with TRBD1. CDR3 protein: CASSWRTGTDGTQYF. The CDR3, as DNA: TGTGCCAGCAGTTGGAGGACAGGGACTGACGGGACCCAGTACTTC.